Here is one T cell receptor beta chain with its context. No more than 2 weeks before study entry, exposed participants had met a case of COVID-19. The entry originates in a study of blood T cell repertoires in COVID-19. Across the study: Samples taken during acute and convalescent COVID-19 were collected in the United States, Italy and Spain.

Some clones are missing from TCRdb's copy, which holds only in-frame ones; the method was immunoSEQ multiplex PCR. This sample has about 430,000 clones, with roughly 88% found just once. CDR3 length: 16 residues. V lost 5 bases to trimming and J lost 2 bases, with 19 bases between them. In germline, CDR1 is SGHNT, CDR2 YYREEE (reference sequence). The sequence was obtained from a woman between 18 and 29 years old who had been exposed to COVID-19. The chain uses TRBV5-4 and TRBJ1-2; tentatively, D is TRBD1 (5 bases). The sequenced sample was PBMCs or T cells enriched from blood (not recorded which). The CDR3 loop reads CASSSAGTPPNYGYTF. The CDR3 DNA follows: TGTGCCAGCAGTTCCGCTGGGACTCCTCCCAACTATGGCTACACCTTC.